This T cell receptor beta chain is from a study of blood T cell repertoires in COVID-19. As for the study in general: Sample material is recorded as cDNA or gDNA derived from T cells, B-cell-depleted T cells, or PBMCs.

Germline CDR1 SGHTA, CDR2 FQGTGA. This CDR3 region has 13 residues. The V end was cut by 4 bases, the J end by 6 bases, with 9 bases between. Sequenced by immunoSEQ multiplex PCR; TCRdb stores in-frame clones only, minus some. The table has fewer than 250,000 clones, under 90% seen once. This chain joins TRBV7-3 and TRBJ2-2; no reliable D call. This TCR derives from a woman aged 40 to 55 who had been exposed to COVID-19. Sequencing was done on a sample of PBMCs or T cells enriched from blood (not recorded which). CDR3 residues: CASSSVRSGELFF. CDR3 DNA sequence: TGTGCCAGCAGCTCCGTGCGGTCCGGGGAGCTGTTTTTT.